These 4 T cell receptor beta chains were sequenced from one sample in a study of cytomegalovirus exposure and HLA in healthy donors. Only in-frame clones appear in the TCRdb table, and some are missing; sequencing was by immunoSEQ multiplex PCR. Here the sample spans some 98,000 clones, about 88% being singletons. The sample comprised PBMCs. These receptors all come from a man aged 18 to 30 in good health and CMV-seropositive.

The chain uses TRBV29-1 and TRBJ2-1; maybe TRBD1 (5 bases). V lost 7 bases and J lost 6, with 16 bases in between. The CDR3 extends over 13 amino acids. CDR1 is SQVTM, CDR2 ANQGSEA, per germline. For the CDR3, the DNA is TGCAGCGCTGAGGTTGGGGCACGCAATGAGCAGTTCTTC. As protein: CSAEVGARNEQFF.

V usage is TRBV27 and J usage is TRBJ2-7; D is undetermined. CDR3 length: 13 amino acids. From germline, CDR1 is MNHEY and CDR2 SMNVEV (reference sequence). V lost 5 bases and J lost 2, with 10 bases in between. The CDR3 loop reads CASSVDTAYEQYF. Written as DNA, the CDR3 is TGTGCCAGCAGTGTCGACACCGCCTACGAGCAGTACTTC.

The rearrangement uses TRBV29-1 and TRBJ1-3, with D maybe TRBD1 (6 bases). Germline V lookup: CDR1 SQVTM, CDR2 ANQGSEA. The V end was cut by 5 bases, the J end by 0 bases, with 14 bases between. The CDR3 length is 15 residues. The CDR3 nucleotides read TGCAGCGTTTACCAAACAGGGAACTCTGGAAACACCATATATTTT. It is translated as CSVYQTGNSGNTIYF.

This clone was counted a few times. J is TRBJ2-3 and V is TRBV11-1, with 8 positions matching TRBD2. The CDR3 loop spans 17 amino acids. Per the germline V gene, CDR1 is SGHAT and CDR2 is FQDESV (reference sequence). The ends lost 6 bases at V and 1 base at J; junction bases unmatched: 12. The CDR3 DNA follows: TGTGCCAGCAGTCCGGTAGGAGCGGGAGCGGGCACAGATACGCAGTATTTT. Translation gives CASSPVGAGAGTDTQYF.